This T cell receptor beta chain was captured in a study of blood T cells in healthy people across ages. Each sample yielded at least 6 million isolated PBMCs. A second PCR, run for about 7 to 12 cycles, used a sample-barcoded 5' primer plus a J-beta primer mix. TCRdb ran MiXCR on the 5' RACE reads and lists one entry per CDR3 protein. This table has about 1.1 million distinct CDR3 sequences, more than 30% appearing once. Germline V lookup: CDR1 LNHDA, CDR2 SQIVND (reference sequence). The CDR3 spans 13 residues. Between the trimmed V and J ends, which lost 7 bases and 9 bases, there was a span of 16 bases.

The chain is built from TRBV19 and TRBJ2-1; D gene unclear. The sample comprised blood. This TCR came from a man between 18 and 35 years old in good health. The DNA for the CDR3 is TGTGCCAGTACTCACGACGAAGGCATTGAGCAGTTCTTC. Its protein is CASTHDEGIEQFF.